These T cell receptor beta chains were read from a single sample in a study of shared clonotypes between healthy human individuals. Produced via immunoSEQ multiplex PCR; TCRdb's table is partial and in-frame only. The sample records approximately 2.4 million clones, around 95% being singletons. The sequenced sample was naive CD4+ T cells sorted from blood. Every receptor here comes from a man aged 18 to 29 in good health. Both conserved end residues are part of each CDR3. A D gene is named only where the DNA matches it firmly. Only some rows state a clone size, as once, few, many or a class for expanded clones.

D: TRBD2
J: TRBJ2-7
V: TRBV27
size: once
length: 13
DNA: TGTGCCAGCGGGACTAGCGGGGGATACGAGCAGTACTTC
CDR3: CASGTSGGYEQYF

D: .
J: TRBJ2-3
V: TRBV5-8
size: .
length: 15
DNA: TGTGCCAGCAGCTTGAGGCCGGGGGGCCAAGATACGCAGTATTTT
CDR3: CASSLRPGGQDTQYF

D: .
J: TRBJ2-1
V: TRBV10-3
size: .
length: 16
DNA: TGTGCCATCAGTGAGGACGAGGGAAGCTCCTACAATGAGCAGTTCTTC
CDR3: CAISEDEGSSYNEQFF

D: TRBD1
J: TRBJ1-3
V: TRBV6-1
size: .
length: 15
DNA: TGTGCCAGCAGCCAAAGCCGACAGGGGGGAAACACCATATATTTT
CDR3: CASSQSRQGGNTIYF

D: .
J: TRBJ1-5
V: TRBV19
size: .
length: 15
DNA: TGTGCCAGTCGAAGGGAAAGGGGCTCGGGTCAGCCCCAGCATTTT
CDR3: CASRRERGSGQPQHF

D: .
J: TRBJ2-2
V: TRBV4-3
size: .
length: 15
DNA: TGCGCCAGCAGCCTACTCGACGCCAACACCGGGGAGCTGTTTTTT
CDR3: CASSLLDANTGELFF

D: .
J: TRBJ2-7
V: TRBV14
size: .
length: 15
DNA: TGTGCCAGCAGCCAAGAACCCGGATATTGGGGCGAGCAGTACTTC
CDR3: CASSQEPGYWGEQYF

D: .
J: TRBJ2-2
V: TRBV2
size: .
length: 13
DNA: TGTGCCAGCAGTGAATCCAACACCGGGGAGCTGTTTTTT
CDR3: CASSESNTGELFF

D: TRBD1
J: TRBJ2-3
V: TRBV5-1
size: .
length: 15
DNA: TGCGCCAGTACCGCCGGGACAGGGAGGACAAATACGCAGTATTTT
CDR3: CASTAGTGRTNTQYF

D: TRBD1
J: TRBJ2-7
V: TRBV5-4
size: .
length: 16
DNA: TGTGCCAGCAGATCAACCCCCGGGACAGCTTCCTACGAGCAGTACTTC
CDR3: CASRSTPGTASYEQYF

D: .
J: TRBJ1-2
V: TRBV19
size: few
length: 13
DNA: TGTGCCAGTAGCCTCGGAGGCCCCTATGGCTACACCTTC
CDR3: CASSLGGPYGYTF

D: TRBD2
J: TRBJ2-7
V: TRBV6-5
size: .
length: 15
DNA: TGTGCCAGCAGTTACCAGCGGGGGGGCGTCTACGAGCAGTACTTC
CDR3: CASSYQRGGVYEQYF

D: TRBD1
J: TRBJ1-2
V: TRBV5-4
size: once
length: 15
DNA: TGTGCCAGCAGCCACGGGGGACAGACCTTCTATGGCTACACCTTC
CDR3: CASSHGGQTFYGYTF

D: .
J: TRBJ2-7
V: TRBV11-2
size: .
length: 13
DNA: TGTGCCAGCAGCGAGGACAGAATCTACGAGCAGTACTTC
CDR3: CASSEDRIYEQYF

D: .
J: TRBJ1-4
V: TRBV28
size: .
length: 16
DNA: TGTGCCAGCAGCTCGGCCGGGGGCAAAACTAATGAAAAACTGTTTTTT
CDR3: CASSSAGGKTNEKLFF

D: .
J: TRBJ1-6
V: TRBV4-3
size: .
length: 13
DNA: TGCGCCAGCAGCCAAGAAGAATTCTCACCCCTCCACTTT
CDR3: CASSQEEFSPLHF

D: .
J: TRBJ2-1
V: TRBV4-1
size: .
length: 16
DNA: TGCGCCAGCAGCCAGCCCGGGCTCTCCCAGGCGAATGAGCAGTTCTTC
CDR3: CASSQPGLSQANEQFF

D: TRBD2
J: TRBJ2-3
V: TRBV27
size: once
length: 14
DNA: TGTGCCAGCAGTTTATCCTCCGGGGGGGATACGCAGTATTTT
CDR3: CASSLSSGGDTQYF

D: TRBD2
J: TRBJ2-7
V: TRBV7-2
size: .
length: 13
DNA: TGTGCCAGCACGACGGGGGGATCCTACGAGCAGTACTTC
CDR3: CASTTGGSYEQYF

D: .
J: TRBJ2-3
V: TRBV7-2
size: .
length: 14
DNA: TGTGCCAGCAGCTTTTCGGGAGTTGCAGATACGCAGTATTTT
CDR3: CASSFSGVADTQYF

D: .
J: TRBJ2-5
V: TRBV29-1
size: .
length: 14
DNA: TGCAGCGTTGAAGATCCAGGGGCTTTGGAGACCCAGTACTTC
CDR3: CSVEDPGALETQYF

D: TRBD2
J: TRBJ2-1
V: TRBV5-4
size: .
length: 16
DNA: TGTGCCAGCAGACCGACTAGCGGGAGGGACTACAATGAGCAGTTCTTC
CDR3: CASRPTSGRDYNEQFF

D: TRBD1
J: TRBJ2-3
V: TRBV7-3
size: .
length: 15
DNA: TGTGCCAGCAGCTCCGGACAGGGCCTCTCAGATACGCAGTATTTT
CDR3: CASSSGQGLSDTQYF

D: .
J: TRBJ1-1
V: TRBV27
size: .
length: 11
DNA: TGCCGGCCGAGGGGGGCCACTGAAGCTTTCTTT
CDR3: CRPRGATEAFF

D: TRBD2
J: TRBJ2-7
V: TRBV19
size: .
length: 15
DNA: TGTGCCAGTAGTTCCAGACTAGCGGAAACCTACGAGCAGTACTTC
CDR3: CASSSRLAETYEQYF

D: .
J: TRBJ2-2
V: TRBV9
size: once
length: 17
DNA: TGTGCCAGCGCCACAACGTTTGTTGGGAGTGTCACCGGGGAGCTGTTTTTT
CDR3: CASATTFVGSVTGELFF

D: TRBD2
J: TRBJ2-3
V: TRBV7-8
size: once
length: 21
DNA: TGTGCCAGCAGCTTAAGGGCTAGCGGGAGGGCACGGGGCGGGGGCACAGATACGCAGTATTTT
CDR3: CASSLRASGRARGGGTDTQYF

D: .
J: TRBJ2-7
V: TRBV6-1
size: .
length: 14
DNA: TGTGCCAGCAGTGAACCGTACGGATTCTACGAGCAGTACTTC
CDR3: CASSEPYGFYEQYF

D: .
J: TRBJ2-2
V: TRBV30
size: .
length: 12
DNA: TGTGCCTGGACCCCGGGGTCTGGGGAGCTGTTTTTT
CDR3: CAWTPGSGELFF

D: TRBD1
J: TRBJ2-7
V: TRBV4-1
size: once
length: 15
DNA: TGCGCCAGCAGCCAAGCCCCGGGACAGGGGTACGAGCAGTACTTC
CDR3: CASSQAPGQGYEQYF

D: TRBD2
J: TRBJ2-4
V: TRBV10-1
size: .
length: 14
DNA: TGCGCCAGCAGCCCGGGACTAGCTACAAACATTCAGTACTTC
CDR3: CASSPGLATNIQYF